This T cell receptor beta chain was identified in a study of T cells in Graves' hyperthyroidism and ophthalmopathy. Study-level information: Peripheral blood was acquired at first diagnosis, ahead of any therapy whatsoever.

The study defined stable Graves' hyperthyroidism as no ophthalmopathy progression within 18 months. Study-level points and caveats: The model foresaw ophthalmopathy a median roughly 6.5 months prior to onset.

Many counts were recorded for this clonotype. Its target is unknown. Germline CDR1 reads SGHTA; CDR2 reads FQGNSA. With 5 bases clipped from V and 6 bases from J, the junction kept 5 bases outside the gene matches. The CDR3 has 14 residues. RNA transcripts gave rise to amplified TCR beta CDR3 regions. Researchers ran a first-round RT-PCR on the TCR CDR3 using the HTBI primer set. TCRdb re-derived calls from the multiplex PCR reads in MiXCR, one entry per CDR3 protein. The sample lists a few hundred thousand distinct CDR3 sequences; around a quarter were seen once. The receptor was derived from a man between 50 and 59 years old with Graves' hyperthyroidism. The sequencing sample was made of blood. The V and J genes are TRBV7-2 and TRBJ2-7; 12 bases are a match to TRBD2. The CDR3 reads CASSPTSGSGEQYF. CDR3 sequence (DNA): TGTGCCAGCAGCCCGACTAGCGGGAGTGGCGAGCAGTACTTC. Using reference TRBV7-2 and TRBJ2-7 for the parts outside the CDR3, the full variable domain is GAGVSQSPSNKVTEKGKDVELRCDPISGHTALYWYRQSLGQGLEFLIYFQGNSAPDKSGLPSDRFSAERTGGSVSTLTIQRTQQEDSAVYLCASSPTSGSGEQYFGPGTRLTVT.